The entry below gives a single T cell receptor beta chain sequence along with its context. This CDR3 is built from 14 residues. Looked up from germline, CDR1 is SGHRS and CDR2 is YFSETQ. Losses at the gene ends were 6 bases for V and 2 bases for J; bases not matched to a gene: 4. The data were taken from a study of blood T cell repertoires in COVID-19. Turning to the study itself: Sites across the United States, Italy and Spain contributed samples from acute and convalescent COVID-19. In each case, the material was cDNA or gDNA derived from T cells, B-cell-depleted T cells, or PBMCs.

As processed by the authors: Researchers report that nucleated cell counts were estimated from reference gene primer amplification. This table comes from immunoSEQ multiplex PCR, and its TCRdb copy is limited to in-frame clones, with some not included. D and trimming were read from the DNA, whereas the V and J calls and clone size are those reported in that table. The sample lists 45,000 to 60,000 clones; roughly 90% were seen once. Sequencing was done on a sample of peripheral blood. The genes are TRBV5-1 and TRBJ1-2, with 10 positions matching TRBD1. The clonotype was recovered from a man aged 60-69 years with acute or convalescent COVID-19. Here the CDR3 DNA reads TGCGCCAGCACCCCGGGACAGGGGAACTATGGCTACACCTTC. Its protein is CASTPGQGNYGYTF.